Listed below are T cell receptor beta chains from one sample, sequenced in a study of shared clonotypes between healthy human individuals. Assay used: immunoSEQ multiplex PCR; TCRdb lists only in-frame clones, some missing. The table records 950,000 to 1,100,000 clones, roughly 74% of them present only once. The material sequenced was memory CD4+ T cells from PBMCs. These receptors were collected from a man younger than 30 in good health. Some clones in this sample may be carry-over from other donors' samples. Each CDR3 is given with its conserved first and last residue.

V gene	J gene	CDR3 protein
TRBV30	TRBJ2-2	CAWSLQGAGELFF
TRBV7-6	TRBJ2-7	CASSSPQGSKYF
TRBV9	TRBJ1-3	CASSVGKGGNSNTIYF
TRBV2	TRBJ1-5	CASSAGQGGILPQHF
TRBV19	TRBJ2-5	CASSITGIGGTQYF
TRBV9	TRBJ2-7	CASSVDFNPAYEQYF
TRBV28	TRBJ1-2	CASRPRSGTAGYTF
TRBV28	TRBJ2-7	CASSLVGRAYEQYF
TRBV25-1	TRBJ2-1	CASSDNYGRNNEQFF
TRBV4-3	TRBJ2-7	CASSQVWGTSGYEQYF
TRBV7-6	TRBJ1-2	CASSSGTAPGYTF
TRBV18	TRBJ2-6	CASSPDRGRTSGANVLTF
TRBV11-3	TRBJ1-1	CASSFGGVLATEAFF
TRBV7-6	TRBJ2-3	CASSAGGTTDTQYF
TRBV7-3	TRBJ2-5	CASSTTGLETQYF
TRBV11-2	TRBJ2-3	CASSKLPGGTDTQYF
TRBV7-2	TRBJ1-5	CASSFQGGQPQHF
TRBV19	TRBJ2-1	CASIQAGGSYNEQFF
TRBV5-4	TRBJ1-1	CASSQEIPRRGTEAFF
TRBV18	TRBJ2-1	CASSLGPYNEQFF
TRBV19	TRBJ1-1	CASSPADRIGTEAFF
TRBV5-5	TRBJ2-5	CASSLIGTDANEETQYF
TRBV6-5	TRBJ1-3	CASRRGYSGNTIYF
TRBV16	TRBJ1-3	CASSHLDKSSGNTIYF
TRBV29-1	TRBJ1-5	CSVGGSNSNQPQHF
TRBV4-1	TRBJ1-4	CASSNQGSATFNEKLFF
TRBV5-1	TRBJ1-4	CASSRPRKLFF
TRBV4-1	TRBJ2-2	CASSQETSNTGELFF
TRBV11-3	TRBJ2-1	CASSLDPTGRNEQFF
TRBV27	TRBJ1-2	CASSLRGQGATNYGYTF
TRBV7-3	TRBJ2-1	CASSRGQGRTYNEQFF
TRBV11-2	TRBJ2-5	CASSLGPRVAAQETQYF
TRBV4-1	TRBJ2-1	CASSQEKGQGRFEQFF
TRBV7-6	TRBJ2-2	CASSSQGGSNTGELFF
TRBV7-9	TRBJ1-4	CASSPHASTDEKLFF
TRBV6-5	TRBJ1-1	CASRYQGVMGTEAFF
TRBV2	TRBJ2-5	CASTLLTTRQGETQYF
TRBV27	TRBJ1-2	CASSLAGVGGYTF
TRBV19	TRBJ2-3	CASRPGRAGYVDTQYF
TRBV7-3	TRBJ2-1	CASSLTGLSNNEQFF
TRBV19	TRBJ2-3	CASSIWGGSATDTQYF
TRBV2	TRBJ2-2	CASSQRSMGAGELFF
TRBV14	TRBJ2-1	CASSHKDRGPREQFF
TRBV9	TRBJ2-1	CASSPKSKGEGEQFF